Sequencing of this TCR beta chain was carried out in a study of blood T cell repertoires in COVID-19. Per the authors' pipeline: Amplification with reference gene primers provided the estimates of nucleated cell counts. The method was immunoSEQ multiplex PCR; TCRdb's version includes in-frame clones alone and lacks a portion of them. D and trimming come from the DNA, and the V and J calls and clone size come from that table. Among approximately 270,000 clones listed, 70% to 90% were seen once. In germline, CDR1 is LNHDA, CDR2 SQIVND (reference sequence). CDR3 length equals 14 residues. The V gene lost 5 bases and the J gene lost 5 bases, with 12 bases spanning the gap.

The chain couples TRBV19 to TRBJ1-4; no definite D call. Sequenced sample: peripheral blood. This receptor was identified in a woman aged 65 to 85 with acute or convalescent COVID-19. The CDR3 sequence is CASSRGFENEKLFF. The CDR3 DNA is TGTGCCAGTAGTCGGGGTTTTGAGAATGAAAAACTGTTTTTT.